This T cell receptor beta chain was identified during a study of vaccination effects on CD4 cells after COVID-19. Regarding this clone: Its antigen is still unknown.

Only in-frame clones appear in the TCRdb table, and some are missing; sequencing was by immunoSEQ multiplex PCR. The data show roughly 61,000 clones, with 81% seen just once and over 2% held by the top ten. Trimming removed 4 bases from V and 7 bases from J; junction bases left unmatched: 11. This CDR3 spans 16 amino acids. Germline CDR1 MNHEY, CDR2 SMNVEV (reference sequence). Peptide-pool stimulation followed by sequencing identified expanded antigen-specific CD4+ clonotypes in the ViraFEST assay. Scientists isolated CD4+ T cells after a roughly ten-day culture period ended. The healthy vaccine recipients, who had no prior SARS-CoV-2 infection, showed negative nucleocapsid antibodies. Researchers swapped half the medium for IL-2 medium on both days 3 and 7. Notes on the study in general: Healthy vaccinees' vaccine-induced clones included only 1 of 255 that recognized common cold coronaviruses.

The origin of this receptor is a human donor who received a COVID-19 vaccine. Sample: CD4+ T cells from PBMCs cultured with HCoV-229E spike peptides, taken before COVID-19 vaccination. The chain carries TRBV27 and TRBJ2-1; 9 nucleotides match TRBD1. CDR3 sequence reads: CASSSQGTGSRNEQFF. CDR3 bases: TGTGCCAGCAGTTCACAAGGGACAGGGTCAAGGAATGAGCAGTTCTTC.